Presented here are 21 T cell receptor beta chains from one specimen sequenced in a study of vaccination and CD4 T cells after COVID-19. No antigen has been identified for these receptors. Oncomine TCR Beta short-read sequencing was applied to DNA from cultured CD4+ T cells. MiXCR, applied by TCRdb to the PCR reads, yields one record per CDR3 protein. Of 9,000 to 10,000 distinct CDR3 sequences listed, 35% to 40% are singletons. The sample's treatment: roughly 11-day PBMC culture with coronavirus spike peptide pools or control peptides (ViraFEST assay). The unexposed donor gave CD4+ T cells before the COVID-19 pandemic (2011-2018). The material sequenced was CD4+ T cells from blood, cultured in vitro. The receptors originated from a human donor in good health.

This clonotype showed up just a few times. The V and J genes are TRBV15 and TRBJ2-5; D is possibly TRBD1 (5 bases). The CDR3 runs 16 residues. V lost 1 base and J 4 bases, leaving 16 bases between the germline ends. From germline, CDR1 is LNHNV and CDR2 YYDKDF (reference sequence). CDR3 sequence: CATSRAKGRKGETQYF. The DNA for the CDR3 is TGTGCCACCAGCAGAGCAAAGGGGCGAAAAGGAGAGACCCAGTACTTC.

This sequence joins TRBV19 and TRBJ2-2; 7 bases align to TRBD2. The V and J ends lost 3 bases and 5 bases, in that order; junction bases with no gene match: 9. The germline V gene has CDR1 LNHDA and CDR2 SQIVND (reference sequence). This CDR3 has 16 amino acids. CDR3 in DNA: TGTGCCAGTAGTATTCCCAGCGGGGTGGGGACCGGGGAGCTGTTTTTT. This gives the protein CASSIPSGVGTGELFF.

The chain carries TRBV4-2 and TRBJ2-7; D is ambiguous. The CDR3 has 14 amino acids. CDR1 and CDR2 from the germline V gene are LGHNA and YNFKEQ. Trimming shortened V by 6 bases and J by 3 bases, and 15 bases separated the two germline ends. Here the CDR3 reads CASRPALDLYEQYF. The CDR3, as DNA: TGTGCCAGCAGGCCAGCCCTCGACCTCTACGAGCAGTACTTC.

This clonotype counts as medium-sized. The chain recombines TRBV7-6 with TRBJ1-1; unclear D gene. Trimming stripped 3 bases from V and 1 base from J, with 9 bases between. Germline V lookup: CDR1 SGHVS, CDR2 FNYEAQ. The CDR3 has 14 amino acids. The CDR3 here is CASSLGRANTEAFF. CDR3 DNA: TGTGCCAGCAGCTTGGGGAGGGCGAACACTGAAGCTTTCTTT.

This clonotype occurred a few times. This rearrangement joins TRBV6-2 or TRBV6-3 to TRBJ1-1; the match to TRBD1 covers 7 bases. The CDR3 runs to 15 residues. The V gene end was trimmed by 6 bases and the J gene end by 5 bases; junction bases not matched to a gene: 12. CDR1 MNHEY and CDR2 SVGEGT come from the germline V gene. The CDR3 here is CASSHGTARGTEAFF. For the CDR3, the DNA is TGTGCCAGCAGCCACGGGACCGCCAGGGGGACTGAAGCTTTCTTT.

The gene calls are TRBV25-1 and TRBJ2-7; no clear D. The CDR3 runs to 11 residues. Deletions cut 3 bases from V and 4 bases from J, with 4 bases between. Germline V CDR1 and CDR2: MGHDK, SYGVNS. The CDR3 nucleotides are TGTGCCAGCAGTGACTATTACGAGCAGTACTTC. It specifies CASSDYYEQYF.

The chain has TRBV6-1 and TRBJ1-2; D not resolved. The V end was cut by 6 bases, the J end by 6 bases, with 17 bases between. The V gene's germline CDR1 is MNHNS and CDR2 SASEGT. The CDR3 covers 14 residues. CDR3 region: CASRSFEGWNGYTF. DNA for the CDR3: TGTGCCAGCAGGTCGTTTGAGGGTTGGAATGGCTACACCTTC.

The chain employs TRBV28 and TRBJ1-2; the D gene is possibly TRBD1 (6 bases). V shed 7 bases and J shed 1 base, with 13 bases lying between them. Germline values: CDR1 MDHEN, CDR2 SYDVKM. The CDR3 runs to 14 residues. Here the CDR3 reads CASTLRTVNYGYTF. CDR3 in DNA: TGTGCCAGCACCTTACGGACAGTTAACTATGGCTACACCTTC.

The chain links TRBV6-1 to TRBJ1-5; the D is unclear. The CDR3 contains 14 residues. V lost 3 bases and J 0 bases, leaving 6 bases between the germline ends. Germline V gene lookup returns CDR1 MNHNS and CDR2 SASEGT. CDR3 protein: CASSETDSNQPQHF. The CDR3 DNA follows: TGTGCCAGCAGTGAGACGGATAGCAATCAGCCCCAGCATTTT.

This clonotype has more than one count but fewer than ten. The chain combines TRBV6-2 or TRBV6-3 with TRBJ2-1; D gene unclear. This CDR3 is built from 13 residues. Trimming took 6 bases from V and 6 from J, leaving 12 bases between them. Germline values: CDR1 MNHEY, CDR2 SVGEGT. The CDR3 bases are TGTGCCAGCAGCCTACGAAATGGCAATGAGCAGTTCTTC. Translating gives CASSLRNGNEQFF.

This clonotype was seen a handful of times. The rearrangement links TRBV19 to TRBJ2-3; D remains unclear. The CDR3 is 15 residues long. Germline values: CDR1 LNHDA, CDR2 SQIVND (reference sequence). Between the trimmed V and J ends, which lost 2 bases and 5 bases, there was a span of 14 bases. In nucleotides, the CDR3 is TGTGCCAGTAGTATAAGCCTCACAGCAGGAGATACGCAGTATTTT. It specifies CASSISLTAGDTQYF.

The chain has TRBV19 and TRBJ2-3, with 9 bases lining up with TRBD1. Germline V CDR1 and CDR2: LNHDA, SQIVND (reference sequence). Germline trimming cut 4 bases from V and 4 bases from J; bases unmatched to any gene: 6. This CDR3 is built from 15 residues. The CDR3 sequence is CASSRDRARPDTQYF. CDR3 DNA sequence: TGTGCCAGTAGTAGGGACAGGGCCCGTCCAGATACGCAGTATTTT.

This clonotype was observed a handful of times. The V and J genes are TRBV19 and TRBJ1-5; a possible D gene is TRBD1 (6 bases). Germline CDR1 LNHDA, CDR2 SQIVND (reference sequence). The V end was cut by 2 bases, the J end by 3 bases, with 23 bases between. This CDR3 is 19 amino acids long. CDR3 region: CASSIKLGAGALDNQPQHF. CDR3 nucleotides: TGTGCCAGTAGTATAAAACTAGGGGCAGGGGCGTTAGACAATCAGCCCCAGCATTTT.

The rearrangement uses TRBV6-5 and TRBJ2-7; perhaps D is TRBD1 or TRBD2 (5 bases each). V was cut by 1 base and J by 2 bases, with 12 bases left in between. The length of the CDR3 is 15 residues. Germline assignment: CDR1 MNHEY and CDR2 SVGAGI. This CDR3 reads CASSYLGTAPYEQYF. In DNA, the CDR3 is TGTGCCAGCAGTTACTTGGGGACGGCACCCTACGAGCAGTACTTC.

This clonotype has more than one count but fewer than ten. J is TRBJ1-5 and V is TRBV4-1; 7 bases match TRBD1. Germline loops: CDR1 MGHRA, CDR2 YSYEKL. The J segment lost 0 bases and the V segment lost 5 bases, leaving 1 base of the junction unmatched. The CDR3 length is 14 residues. CDR3 protein: CASSRGPSNQPQHF. DNA of the CDR3: TGCGCCAGCAGCAGGGGGCCTAGCAATCAGCCCCAGCATTTT.

V usage is TRBV9 and J usage is TRBJ1-2; D is perhaps TRBD1 (5 bases). Per the germline V gene, CDR1 is SGDLS and CDR2 is YYNGEE. The V gene lost 0 bases and the J gene lost 8 bases, with 11 bases spanning the gap. The CDR3 totals 13 residues. CDR3 nucleotides: TGTGCCAGCAGCGTAGAGGCAGGGTACGGCTACACCTTC. Protein product: CASSVEAGYGYTF.

This clonotype was recorded only once. V gene TRBV2 combines with J gene TRBJ2-5, with D perhaps TRBD2 (5 bases). The V end lost 7 bases, the J end lost 5 bases, and 11 bases lay between the germline ends. CDR1 is SNHLY and CDR2 is FYNNEI in the germline V gene. The length of the CDR3 is 12 residues. The CDR3 DNA reads TGTGCCAGCACGAGTGGCGGGGAGACCCAGTACTTC. Translating it yields CASTSGGETQYF.

J is TRBJ2-5 and V is TRBV5-6; tentatively, D is TRBD2 (5 bases). CDR3 length: 14 amino acids. The V end was cut by 2 bases, the J end by 5 bases, with 13 bases between. Germline V gene data show CDR1 as SGHDT and CDR2 as YYEEEE. CDR3 residues: CASSLGPRAETQYF. The DNA of the CDR3 is TGTGCCAGCAGCTTAGGACCGCGGGCGGAGACCCAGTACTTC.

This clonotype showed up just a few times. The rearrangement links TRBV30 to TRBJ1-5; 8 nucleotides align to TRBD1. The V and J ends lost 4 bases and 5 bases, in that order; junction bases with no gene match: 7. Germline-derived CDR1 and CDR2 are GTSNPN and SVGIG (reference sequence). The CDR3 covers 14 residues. CDR3 in amino acids: CAWKVGQGDQPQHF. CDR3 sequence (DNA): TGTGCCTGGAAAGTCGGACAGGGCGATCAGCCCCAGCATTTT.

V is TRBV7-7 and J is TRBJ2-2; possible D gene TRBD2, 6 bases. This CDR3 is built from 14 residues. The germline V and J ends were trimmed by 2 bases and 4 bases, with 8 bases remaining between them. CDR1 SSHAT and CDR2 FNYEAQ come from the germline V gene (reference sequence). The CDR3 spells CASSLKGGTGELFF. CDR3 coding DNA: TGTGCCAGCAGCTTAAAGGGAGGCACCGGGGAGCTGTTTTTT. The full variable domain, rest sourced from reference TRBV7-7 and TRBJ2-2, is GAGVSQSPRYKVTKRGQDVTLRCDPISSHATLYWYQQALGQGPEFLTYFNYEAQPDKSGLPSDRFSAERPEGSISTLTIQRTEQRDSAMYRCASSLKGGTGELFFGEGSRLTVL.

This clonotype appeared a few times. This rearrangement joins TRBV12-5 to TRBJ1-2; no firm D call. V lost 7 bases and J lost 4, with 16 bases in between. CDR3 length: 14 residues. Germline V gives CDR1 LGHNT, CDR2 FRNRAP. This chain's CDR3 is CASALTDAPYGYTF. The CDR3, as DNA: TGTGCTAGTGCCCTTACAGATGCGCCCTATGGCTACACCTTC.